The sequence of this T cell receptor beta chain was determined in a study of identical twins. Notes on the study in general: The authors drew conclusions from cross-sectional statistical analysis rather than following the same donors. Models underestimated how often monozygotic twins shared out-of-frame TCR alpha.

TCRdb itself ran the 5' RACE reads through MiXCR, one entry per CDR3 protein. The sample has about 920,000 distinct CDR3 sequences; roughly an eighth are singletons. This clonotype has just a few counts. Its antigen is as yet unknown. One junction end does not reproduce the germline sequence, and a read error may be involved. Germline assignment: CDR1 DFQATT and CDR2 SNEGSKA (reference sequence). The CDR3 length is 16 residues. This sample was also put to use in a study of yellow fever vaccine responses in identical twins.

The receptor's source is a young woman in good health. Sequenced input: PBMCs. The chain recombines TRBV20-1 with TRBJ1-1, with 7 bases aligning to TRBD1. Written as DNA, the CDR3 is TGCTGTGCTAGGACCCCCAACAGGGGTCGGAACACTGAAGCTTTCTTT. This sequence encodes CCARTPNRGRNTEAFF.